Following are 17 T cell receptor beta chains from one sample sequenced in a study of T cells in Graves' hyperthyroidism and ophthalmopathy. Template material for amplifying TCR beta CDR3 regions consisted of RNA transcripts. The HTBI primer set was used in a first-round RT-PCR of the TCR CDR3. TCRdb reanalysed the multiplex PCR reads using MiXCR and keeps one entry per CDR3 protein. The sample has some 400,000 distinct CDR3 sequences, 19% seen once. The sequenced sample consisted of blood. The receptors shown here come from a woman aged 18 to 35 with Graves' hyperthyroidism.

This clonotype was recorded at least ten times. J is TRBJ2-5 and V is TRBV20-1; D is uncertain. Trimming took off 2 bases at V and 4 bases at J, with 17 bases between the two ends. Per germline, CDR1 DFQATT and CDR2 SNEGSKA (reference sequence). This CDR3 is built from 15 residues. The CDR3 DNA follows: TGCAGTGCTAGACAACGCTGGCGGACGAGAGAGACCCAGTACTTC. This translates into CSARQRWRTRETQYF.

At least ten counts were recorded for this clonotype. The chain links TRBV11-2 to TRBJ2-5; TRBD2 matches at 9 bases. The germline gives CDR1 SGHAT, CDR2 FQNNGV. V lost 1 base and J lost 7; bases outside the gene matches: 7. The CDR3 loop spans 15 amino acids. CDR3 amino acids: CASSLGGGALGTQYF. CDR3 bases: TGTGCCAGCAGCTTAGGCGGGGGGGCGCTCGGGACCCAGTACTTC. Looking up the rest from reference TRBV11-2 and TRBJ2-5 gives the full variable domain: EAGVAQSPRYKIIEKRQSVAFWCNPISGHATLYWYQQILGQGPKLLIQFQNNGVVDDSQLPKDRFSAERLKGVDSTLKIQPAKLEDSAVYLCASSLGGGALGTQYFGPGTRLLVL.

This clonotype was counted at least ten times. The CDR3 coding sequence is TGTGCCATCAGTGAGTCGAGTTTAATGGGATTGTATAACACTGAAGCTTTCTTT. Protein product: CAISESSLMGLYNTEAFF. The chain carries TRBV10-3 and TRBJ1-1; the D is unclear. Per the germline V gene, CDR1 is ENHRY and CDR2 is SYGVKD. The V gene lost 0 bases and the J gene lost 2 bases, with 19 bases spanning the gap. The CDR3 has 18 residues.

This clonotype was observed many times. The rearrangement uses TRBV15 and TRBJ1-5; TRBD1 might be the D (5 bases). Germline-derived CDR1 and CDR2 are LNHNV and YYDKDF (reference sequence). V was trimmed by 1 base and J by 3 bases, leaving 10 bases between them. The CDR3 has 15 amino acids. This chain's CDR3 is CATSRADSSNQPQHF. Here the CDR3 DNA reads TGTGCCACCAGCAGAGCCGACAGCTCCAATCAGCCCCAGCATTTT.

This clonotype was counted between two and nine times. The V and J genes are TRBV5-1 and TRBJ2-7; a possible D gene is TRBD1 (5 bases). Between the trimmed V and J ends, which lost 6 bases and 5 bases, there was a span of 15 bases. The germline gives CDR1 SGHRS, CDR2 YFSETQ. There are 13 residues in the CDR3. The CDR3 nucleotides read TGCGCCAGCACAAAAGGGGTTAAGGACGAGCAGTACTTC. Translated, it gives CASTKGVKDEQYF.

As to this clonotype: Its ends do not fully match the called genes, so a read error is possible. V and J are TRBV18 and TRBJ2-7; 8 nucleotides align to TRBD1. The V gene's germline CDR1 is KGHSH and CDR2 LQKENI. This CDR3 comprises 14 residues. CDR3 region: CASPPRTGNYEQYF. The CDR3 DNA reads TGTGCCAGCCCACCACGGACAGGGAACTACGAGCAGTACTTC.

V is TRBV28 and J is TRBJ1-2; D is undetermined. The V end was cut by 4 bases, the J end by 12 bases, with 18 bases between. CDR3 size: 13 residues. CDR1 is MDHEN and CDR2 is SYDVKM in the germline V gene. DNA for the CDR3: TGTGCCAGCAGTTCCTCAGTCCCCCGAGGTGACACCTTC. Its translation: CASSSSVPRGDTF.

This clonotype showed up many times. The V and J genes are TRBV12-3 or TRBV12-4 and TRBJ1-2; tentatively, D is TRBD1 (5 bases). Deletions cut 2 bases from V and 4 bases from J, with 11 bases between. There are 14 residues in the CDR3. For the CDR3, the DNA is TGTGCCAGCAGTTTACGCAGGGCCATCTATGGCTACACCTTC. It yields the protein CASSLRRAIYGYTF.

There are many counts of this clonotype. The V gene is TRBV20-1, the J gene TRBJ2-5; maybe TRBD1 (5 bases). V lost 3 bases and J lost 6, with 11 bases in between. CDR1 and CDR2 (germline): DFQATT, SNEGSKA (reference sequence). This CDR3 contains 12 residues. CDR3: CSASFQGKTQYF. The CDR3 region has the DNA TGCAGTGCTAGTTTCCAGGGAAAGACCCAGTACTTC.

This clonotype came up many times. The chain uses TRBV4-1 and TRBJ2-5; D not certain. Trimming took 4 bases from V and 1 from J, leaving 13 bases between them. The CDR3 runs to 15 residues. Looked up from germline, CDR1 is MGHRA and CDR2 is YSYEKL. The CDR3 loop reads CASSPAQATQETQYF. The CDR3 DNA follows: TGCGCCAGCAGCCCCGCTCAGGCTACCCAAGAGACCCAGTACTTC.

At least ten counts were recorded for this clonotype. CDR3 residues: CSVRTSGNYEQYF. CDR3 sequence (DNA): TGCAGCGTTAGGACTAGCGGGAACTACGAGCAGTACTTC. This chain links TRBV29-1 with TRBJ2-7; 12 bases are a match to TRBD2. With 5 bases clipped from V and 3 bases from J, the junction kept 2 bases outside the gene matches. The germline V gene encodes CDR1 SQVTM and CDR2 ANQGSEA. CDR3 length: 13 residues.

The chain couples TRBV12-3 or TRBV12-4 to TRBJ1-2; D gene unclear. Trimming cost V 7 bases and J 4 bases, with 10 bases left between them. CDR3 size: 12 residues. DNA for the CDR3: TGTGCCAGCAATAGGGCGGGCTATGGCTACACCTTC. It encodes CASNRAGYGYTF.

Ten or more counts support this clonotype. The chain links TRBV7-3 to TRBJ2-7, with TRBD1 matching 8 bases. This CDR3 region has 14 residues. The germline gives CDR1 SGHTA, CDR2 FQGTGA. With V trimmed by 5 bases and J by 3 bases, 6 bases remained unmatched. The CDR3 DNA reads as TGTGCCAGCAGCCTGCAAGGACAGGGCTACGAGCAGTACTTC. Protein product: CASSLQGQGYEQYF.

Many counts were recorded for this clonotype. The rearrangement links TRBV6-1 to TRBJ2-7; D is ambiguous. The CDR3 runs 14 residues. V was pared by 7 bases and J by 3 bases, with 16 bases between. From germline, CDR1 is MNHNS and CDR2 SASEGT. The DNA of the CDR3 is TGTGCCAGCAAACAACCCGGCAGTCTCTACGAGCAGTACTTC. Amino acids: CASKQPGSLYEQYF.

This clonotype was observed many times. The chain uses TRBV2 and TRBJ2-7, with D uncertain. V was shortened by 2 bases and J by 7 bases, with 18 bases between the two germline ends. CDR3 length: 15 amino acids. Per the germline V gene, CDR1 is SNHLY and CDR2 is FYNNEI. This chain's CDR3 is CASSELSQFAREQYF. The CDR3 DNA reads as TGTGCCAGCAGTGAACTTTCACAGTTTGCAAGAGAGCAGTACTTC.

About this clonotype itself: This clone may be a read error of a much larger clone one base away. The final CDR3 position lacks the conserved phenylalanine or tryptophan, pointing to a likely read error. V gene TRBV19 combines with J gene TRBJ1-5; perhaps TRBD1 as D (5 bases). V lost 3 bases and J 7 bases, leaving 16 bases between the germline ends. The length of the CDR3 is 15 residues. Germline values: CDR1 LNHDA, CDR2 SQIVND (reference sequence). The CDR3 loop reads CASSMAGAGHQPQHL. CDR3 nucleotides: TGTGCCAGTAGTATGGCCGGTGCAGGACACCAGCCCCAGCATTTG.

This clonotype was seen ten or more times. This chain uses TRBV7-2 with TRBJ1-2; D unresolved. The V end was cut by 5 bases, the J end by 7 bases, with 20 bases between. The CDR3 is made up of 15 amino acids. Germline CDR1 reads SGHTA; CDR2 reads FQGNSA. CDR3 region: CASSVTLQVPSGYTF. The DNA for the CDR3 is TGTGCCAGCAGCGTAACCTTGCAGGTCCCTAGTGGCTACACCTTC.